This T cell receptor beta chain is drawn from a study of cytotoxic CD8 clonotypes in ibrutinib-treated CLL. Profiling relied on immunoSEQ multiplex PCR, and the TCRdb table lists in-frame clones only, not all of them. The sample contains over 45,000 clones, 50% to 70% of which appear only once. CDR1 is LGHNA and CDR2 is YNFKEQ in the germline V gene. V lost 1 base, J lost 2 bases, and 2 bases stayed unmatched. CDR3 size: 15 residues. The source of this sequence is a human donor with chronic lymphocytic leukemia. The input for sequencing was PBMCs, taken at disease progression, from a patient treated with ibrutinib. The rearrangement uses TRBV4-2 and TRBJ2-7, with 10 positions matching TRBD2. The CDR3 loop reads CASSQAGTSAYEQYF. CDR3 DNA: TGTGCCAGCAGCCAAGCCGGGACTAGCGCCTACGAGCAGTACTTC.